This entry is about one TCR beta chain. Its antigen remains unidentified. The CDR3 runs to 13 residues. The V segment lost 7 bases and the J segment 7 bases; nucleotides outside the gene matches: 7. Looked up from germline, CDR1 is SQVTM and CDR2 is ANQGSEA. This entry is derived from a study of T cell responses to AZD1222 COVID-19 vaccine. Findings of the study overall: Vaccine-associated CD4 TCRs ranged over spike, dominating at 160-218 and 743-854. A reported finding is that nearly half of spike-specific TCRs target unmutated variant regions.

Sequencing used immunoSEQ multiplex PCR; TCRdb keeps in-frame clones, though not all of them. The top ten hold approximately 2.7% of the sample, which has around 180,000 clones, 87% seen once. The receptor comes from an adult in good health. The chain has TRBV29-1 and TRBJ2-1; 10 nucleotides match TRBD1. This sample comprised peripheral blood, obtained on day 0 of MenACWY control vaccination. This chain's CDR3 is CSADRGRWNEQFF. As DNA, the CDR3 is TGCAGCGCAGACAGGGGGCGCTGGAATGAGCAGTTCTTC.